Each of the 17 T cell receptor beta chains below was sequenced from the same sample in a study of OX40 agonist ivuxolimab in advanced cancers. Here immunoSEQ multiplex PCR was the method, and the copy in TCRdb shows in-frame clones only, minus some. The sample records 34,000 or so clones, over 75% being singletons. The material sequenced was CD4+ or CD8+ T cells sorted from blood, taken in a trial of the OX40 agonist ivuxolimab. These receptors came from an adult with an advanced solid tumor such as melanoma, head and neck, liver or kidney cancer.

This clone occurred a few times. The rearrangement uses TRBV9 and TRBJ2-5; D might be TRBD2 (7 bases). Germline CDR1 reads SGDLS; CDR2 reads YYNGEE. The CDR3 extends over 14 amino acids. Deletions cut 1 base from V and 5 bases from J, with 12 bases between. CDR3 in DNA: TGTGCCAGCAGCGTACTGGGGGGGGGCGAGACCCAGTACTTC. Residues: CASSVLGGGETQYF.

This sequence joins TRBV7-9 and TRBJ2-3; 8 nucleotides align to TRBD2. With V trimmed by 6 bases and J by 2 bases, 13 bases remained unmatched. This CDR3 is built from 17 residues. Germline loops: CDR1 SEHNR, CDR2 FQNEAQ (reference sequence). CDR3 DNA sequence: TGTGCCAGCAGGGTCCCCAGGGTAGCGGGGTTCACAGATACGCAGTATTTT. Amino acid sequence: CASRVPRVAGFTDTQYF.

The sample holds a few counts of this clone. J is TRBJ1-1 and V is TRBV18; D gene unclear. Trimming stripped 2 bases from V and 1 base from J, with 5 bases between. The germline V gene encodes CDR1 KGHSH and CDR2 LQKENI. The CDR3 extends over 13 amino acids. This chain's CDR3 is CASSPSQNTEAFF. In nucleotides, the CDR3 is TGTGCCAGCTCACCAAGCCAGAACACTGAAGCTTTCTTT. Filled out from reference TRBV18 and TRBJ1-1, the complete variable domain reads NAGVMQNPRHLVRRRGQEARLRCSPMKGHSHVYWYRQLPEEGLKFMVYLQKENIIDESGMPKERFSAEFPKEGPSILRIQQVVRGDSAAYFCASSPSQNTEAFFGQGTRLTVV.

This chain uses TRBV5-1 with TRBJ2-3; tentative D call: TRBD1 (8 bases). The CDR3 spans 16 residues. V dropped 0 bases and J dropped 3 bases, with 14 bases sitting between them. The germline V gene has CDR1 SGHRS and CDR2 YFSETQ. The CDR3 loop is CASSLEGQGLTDTQYF. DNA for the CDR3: TGCGCCAGCAGCTTGGAAGGACAGGGACTAACAGATACGCAGTATTTT.

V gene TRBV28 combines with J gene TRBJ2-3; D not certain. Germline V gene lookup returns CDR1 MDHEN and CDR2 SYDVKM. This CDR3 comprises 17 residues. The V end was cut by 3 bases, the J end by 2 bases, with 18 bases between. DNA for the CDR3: TGTGCCAGCAGTTTTCTCCCCGACTCTACTCTCACAGATACGCAGTATTTT. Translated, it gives CASSFLPDSTLTDTQYF.

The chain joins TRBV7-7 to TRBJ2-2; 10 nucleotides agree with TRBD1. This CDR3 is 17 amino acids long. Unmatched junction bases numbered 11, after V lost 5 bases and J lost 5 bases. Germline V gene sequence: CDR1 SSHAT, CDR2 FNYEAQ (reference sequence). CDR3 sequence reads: CASSPTGQGVPTGELFF. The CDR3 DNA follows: TGTGCCAGCAGCCCCACTGGACAGGGGGTCCCGACCGGGGAGCTGTTTTTT.

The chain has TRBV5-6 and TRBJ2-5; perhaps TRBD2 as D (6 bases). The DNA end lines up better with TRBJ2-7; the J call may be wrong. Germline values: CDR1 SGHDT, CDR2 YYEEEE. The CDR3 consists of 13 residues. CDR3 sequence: CASSLGSGDEQYF. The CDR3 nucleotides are TGTGCCAGCAGCTTAGGCTCGGGGGACGAGCAGTACTTC.

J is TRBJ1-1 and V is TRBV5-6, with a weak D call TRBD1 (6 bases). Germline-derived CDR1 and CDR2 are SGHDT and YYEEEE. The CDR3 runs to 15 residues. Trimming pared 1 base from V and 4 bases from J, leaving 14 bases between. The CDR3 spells CASSLSKTGRTEAFF. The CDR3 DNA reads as TGTGCCAGCAGCTTGTCAAAAACAGGGCGCACTGAAGCTTTCTTT.

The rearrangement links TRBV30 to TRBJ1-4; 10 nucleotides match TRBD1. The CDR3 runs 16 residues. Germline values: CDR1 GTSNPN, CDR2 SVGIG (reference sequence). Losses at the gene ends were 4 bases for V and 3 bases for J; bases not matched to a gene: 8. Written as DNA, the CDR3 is TGTGCCTGGACCCGACAGGGGGCTCGGGCTAATGAAAAACTGTTTTTT. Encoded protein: CAWTRQGARANEKLFF. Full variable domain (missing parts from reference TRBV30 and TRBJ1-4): SQTIHQWPATLVQPVGSPLSLECTVEGTSNPNLYWYRQAAGRGLQLLFYSVGIGQISSEVPQNLSASRPQDRQFILSSKKLLLSDSGFYLCAWTRQGARANEKLFFGSGTQLSVL.

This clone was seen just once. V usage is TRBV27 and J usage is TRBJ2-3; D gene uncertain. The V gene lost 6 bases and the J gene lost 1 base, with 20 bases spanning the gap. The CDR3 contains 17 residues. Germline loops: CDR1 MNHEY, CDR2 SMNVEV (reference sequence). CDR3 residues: CASSPRLQSRGTDTQYF. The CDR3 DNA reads TGTGCCAGCAGCCCGCGGCTTCAATCAAGGGGCACAGATACGCAGTATTTT.

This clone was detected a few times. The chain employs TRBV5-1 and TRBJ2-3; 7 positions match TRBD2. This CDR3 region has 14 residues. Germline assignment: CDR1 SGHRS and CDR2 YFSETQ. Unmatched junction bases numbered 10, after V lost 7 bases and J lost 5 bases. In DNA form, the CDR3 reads TGCGCCAGCTCCGGCACGGGGAGGGGAGATACGCAGTATTTT. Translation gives CASSGTGRGDTQYF.

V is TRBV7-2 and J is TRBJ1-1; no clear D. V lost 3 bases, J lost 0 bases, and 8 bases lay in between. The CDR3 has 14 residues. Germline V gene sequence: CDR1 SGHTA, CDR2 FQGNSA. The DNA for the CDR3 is TGTGCCAGCAGCTTGGGATATATGAACACTGAAGCTTTCTTT. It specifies CASSLGYMNTEAFF.

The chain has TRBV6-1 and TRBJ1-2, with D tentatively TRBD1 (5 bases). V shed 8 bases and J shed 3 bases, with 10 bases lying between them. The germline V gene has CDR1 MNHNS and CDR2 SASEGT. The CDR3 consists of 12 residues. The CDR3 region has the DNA TGTGCCAGCGGGGGGGTTTACTATGGCTACACCTTC. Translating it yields CASGGVYYGYTF.

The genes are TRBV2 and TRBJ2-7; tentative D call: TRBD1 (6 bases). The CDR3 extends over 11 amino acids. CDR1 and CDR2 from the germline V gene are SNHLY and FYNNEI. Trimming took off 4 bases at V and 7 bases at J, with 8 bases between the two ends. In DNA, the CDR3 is TGTGCCAGCAGTGTCGGGACAGAGCAGTACTTC. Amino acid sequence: CASSVGTEQYF.

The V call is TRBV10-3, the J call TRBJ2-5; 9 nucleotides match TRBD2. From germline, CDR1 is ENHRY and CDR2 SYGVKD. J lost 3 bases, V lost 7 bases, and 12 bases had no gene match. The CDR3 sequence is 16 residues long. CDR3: CAIKGGGSGGEETQYF. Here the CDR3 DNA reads TGTGCCATCAAAGGTGGGGGTAGCGGGGGAGAAGAGACCCAGTACTTC.

In DNA form, the CDR3 reads TGTGCCAGTCGCCTTGGGGGGGGCCTGCGGTCTAACTATGGCTACACCTTC. This sequence encodes CASRLGGGLRSNYGYTF. The chain uses TRBV28 and TRBJ1-2, with D possibly being TRBD1 (6 bases). The CDR3 loop spans 17 amino acids. Trimming shortened V by 9 bases and J by 0 bases, and 23 bases separated the two germline ends. Germline values: CDR1 MDHEN, CDR2 SYDVKM.

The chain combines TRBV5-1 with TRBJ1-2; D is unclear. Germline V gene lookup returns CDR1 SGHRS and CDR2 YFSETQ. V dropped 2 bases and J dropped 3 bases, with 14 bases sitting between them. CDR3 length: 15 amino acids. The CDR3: CASSFVDGQDYGYTF. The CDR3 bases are TGCGCCAGCAGCTTTGTGGACGGCCAGGACTATGGCTACACCTTC.